These 29 T cell receptor beta chains were sequenced from one sample in a study of T cell responses to AZD1222 COVID-19 vaccine. Some clones are missing from TCRdb's copy, which holds only in-frame ones; the method was immunoSEQ multiplex PCR. This table has some 120,000 clones, under 95% appearing once. Source: peripheral blood, taken on day 0 of AZD1222 vaccination. These receptor sequences come from an adult in good health.

The genes are TRBV4-3 and TRBJ1-3; the D is unclear. Germline V lookup: CDR1 LGHNA, CDR2 YSLEER. Trimming removed 1 base at V and 8 bases at J, with 9 bases between. This CDR3 contains 13 residues. The CDR3 protein is CASSQVARDTIYF. CDR3 coding DNA: TGCGCCAGCAGCCAAGTCGCTCGGGACACCATATATTTT.

DNA of the CDR3: TGTGCCACCAGCAGAGATGTTCCCGGGGAGACCCAGTACTTC. Translating gives CATSRDVPGETQYF. This rearrangement joins TRBV15 to TRBJ2-5; D remains ambiguous. Trimming took off 0 bases at V and 5 bases at J, with 10 bases between the two ends. The CDR3 totals 14 residues. Looked up from germline, CDR1 is LNHNV and CDR2 is YYDKDF (reference sequence).

The V gene is TRBV5-6, the J gene TRBJ2-2, with TRBD1 matching 10 bases. The length of the CDR3 is 17 residues. Trimming removed 3 bases from V and 5 bases from J; junction bases left unmatched: 10. Germline CDR1 reads SGHDT; CDR2 reads YYEEEE. Here the CDR3 reads CASSWYRGQGPTGELFF. The CDR3 DNA sequence: TGTGCCAGCAGCTGGTATCGGGGACAGGGGCCAACCGGGGAGCTGTTTTTT.

The chain joins TRBV5-5 to TRBJ1-5; 8 positions match TRBD1. CDR1 is SGHKS, CDR2 YYEKEE, per germline (reference sequence). Trimming took 2 bases from V and 5 from J; bases not matched to a gene: 3. This CDR3 contains 14 residues. The DNA of the CDR3 is TGTGCCAGCAGCTTCCGACAGGGGTATCAGCCCCAGCATTTT. It encodes CASSFRQGYQPQHF.

The genes are TRBV21-1 and TRBJ1-1; the table's D call, TRBD1, was not checked against the DNA. TRBV21-1 corresponds to a pseudogene. The CDR3 extends over 15 amino acids. The CDR3 DNA is TGTGCCAGCAGCAAAGATTCGAAAGGGGGAACCGAAGCTTTCTTT. Translated, it gives CASSKDSKGGTEAFF.

A note on this clone: A junction boundary mismatches the germline segment, possibly from a read error. In the same sample, other DNA sequences code for this CDR3. V usage is TRBV29-1 and J usage is TRBJ2-7; TRBD1 is a possible D gene (6 bases). CDR1 SQVTM and CDR2 ANQGSEA come from the germline V gene. This CDR3 has 13 amino acids. The chain's CDR3 is CSVEGGEGYEQYF. The CDR3 bases are TGCAGCGTCGAAGGGGGAGAGGGATACGAGCAGTACTTC.

This rearrangement joins TRBV4-1 to TRBJ1-3; no reliable D call. The CDR3 spans 15 residues. Germline CDR1 is MGHRA and CDR2 is YSYEKL. Trimming removed 2 bases at V and 1 base at J, with 9 bases between. The CDR3, as DNA: TGCGCCAGCAGCCAAAATTTGGGGTCTGGAAACACCATATATTTT. Protein sequence: CASSQNLGSGNTIYF.

This clone was observed a few times. Sequence at one end of the junction differs from germline and may be a read error. The J gene is TRBJ1-6, the V gene TRBV11-2, with TRBD1 matching 12 bases. Germline lookup yields CDR1 SGHAT and CDR2 FQNNGV. The CDR3 runs 13 residues. The CDR3 sequence: CASSLGSGQGAYF. For the CDR3, the DNA is TGTGCCAGCAGCTTAGGATCGGGACAGGGGGCTTATTTT.

The V call is TRBV9, the J call TRBJ1-1; 8 nucleotides agree with TRBD1. Trimming at V came to 4 bases and at J to 5 bases, leaving 10 bases not matched to a gene. The CDR3 runs 15 residues. Germline CDR1 and CDR2: SGDLS and YYNGEE. CDR3 protein: CASSQQKTGVTEAFF. CDR3 in DNA: TGTGCCAGCAGCCAACAAAAGACAGGGGTTACTGAAGCTTTCTTT.

The rearrangement joins TRBV7-9 to TRBJ2-1; the match to TRBD2 covers 12 bases. This CDR3 region has 15 residues. Unmatched junction bases numbered 4, after V lost 4 bases and J lost 6 bases. The V gene's germline CDR1 is SEHNR and CDR2 FQNEAQ (reference sequence). The CDR3 nucleotides are TGTGCCAGCAGCTCTAGCGGGAGGGCCACCAATGAGCAGTTCTTC. This codes for CASSSSGRATNEQFF.

The chain employs TRBV18 and TRBJ1-1; a weak D match, TRBD1 (6 bases). The V and J ends lost 5 bases and 4 bases respectively, with 11 bases between them. The V gene's germline CDR1 is KGHSH and CDR2 LQKENI. The CDR3 is 13 amino acids. CDR3 sequence (DNA): TGTGCCAGCTCAGGGGGCGGCGGCACTGAAGCTTTCTTT. Translated, it gives CASSGGGGTEAFF.

The rearrangement links TRBV4-1 to TRBJ1-1, with 7 bases fitting TRBD1. The V and J ends lost 4 bases and 7 bases, in that order; junction bases with no gene match: 0. Germline CDR1 is MGHRA and CDR2 is YSYEKL. The CDR3 sequence is 11 residues long. CDR3 bases: TGCGCCAGCAGCCCAGGGGGTGAAGCTTTCTTT. Translated, it gives CASSPGGEAFF.

The chain carries TRBV1 and TRBJ2-2; the table's D call of TRBD2 was not tested on the DNA. TRBV1 is a pseudogene. This CDR3 is 24 amino acids long. In DNA form, the CDR3 reads TGCACCAGCAGCCAAGATCGGCGACCCCTTTCAGAAGCGGGAGAACTCTGGAACACCGGGGAGCTGTTTTTT. Translation gives CTSSQDRRPLSEAGELWNTGELFF.

V usage is TRBV3-1 (or the pseudogene TRBV3-2) and J usage is TRBJ2-3; no clear D gene. Trimming removed 4 bases from V and 5 bases from J, with 7 bases in between. There are 12 residues in the CDR3. CDR1 LGHDT and CDR2 YNNKEL come from the germline V gene (reference sequence). In DNA form, the CDR3 reads TGTGCCAGCAGCCGAGGCAGAGATACGCAGTATTTT. Translating gives CASSRGRDTQYF.

The chain carries TRBV5-1 and TRBJ1-5, with TRBD1 identical over 8 bases. Unmatched junction bases numbered 7, after V lost 4 bases and J lost 4 bases. The CDR3 length is 15 residues. Germline V gene lookup returns CDR1 SGHRS and CDR2 YFSETQ. CDR3 residues: CASSLGTGHNQPQHF. The CDR3 nucleotides are TGCGCCAGCAGCCTCGGGACAGGCCATAATCAGCCCCAGCATTTT. The full variable domain, in which reference TRBV5-1 and TRBJ1-5 provide the parts outside the CDR3, is KAGVTQTPRYLIKTRGQQVTLSCSPISGHRSVSWYQQTPGQGLQFLFEYFSETQRNKGNFPGRFSGRQFSNSRSEMNVSTLELGDSALYLCASSLGTGHNQPQHFGDGTRLSIL.

The chain recombines TRBV12-5 with TRBJ2-3; TRBD2 aligns across 8 bases. Germline V gene sequence: CDR1 LGHNT, CDR2 FRNRAP. The CDR3 is 18 residues long. V shed 2 bases and J 3 bases; nucleotides not matched to a gene: 13. This CDR3 is CASGLSGGWHRGTDTQYF. In nucleotides, the CDR3 is TGTGCTAGTGGTTTGAGCGGGGGCTGGCATCGAGGAACAGATACGCAGTATTTT.

The chain couples TRBV6-6 to TRBJ2-3, with D perhaps TRBD2 (6 bases). Trimming pared 5 bases from V and 2 bases from J, leaving 14 bases between. The germline gives CDR1 MNHNY, CDR2 SVGAGI (reference sequence). This CDR3 comprises 15 residues. The CDR3 here is CASSQRGSDTDTQYF. CDR3 nucleotides: TGTGCCAGCAGTCAACGGGGGTCCGACACAGATACGCAGTATTTT.

The chain has TRBV5-6 and TRBJ2-7, with unresolved D. The CDR3 loop spans 10 amino acids. Deletions cut 0 bases from V and 6 bases from J, with 1 base between. CDR1 is SGHDT, CDR2 YYEEEE, per germline. Here the CDR3 DNA reads TGTGCCAGCAGCTTGGTCGAGCAGTACTTC. As protein: CASSLVEQYF.

V and J are TRBV7-9 and TRBJ1-4; D is uncertain. V dropped 3 bases and J dropped 6 bases, with 14 bases sitting between them. CDR1 and CDR2 from the germline V gene are SEHNR and FQNEAQ (reference sequence). This CDR3 region has 15 residues. CDR3 coding DNA: TGTGCCAGCAGCTTTATGGGTGGGCACGATGAAAAACTGTTTTTT. This translates into CASSFMGGHDEKLFF.

The rearrangement links TRBV6-6 to TRBJ2-7; a weak D match, TRBD2 (6 bases). Looked up from germline, CDR1 is MNHNY and CDR2 is SVGAGI (reference sequence). This CDR3 has 16 residues. Deletions cut 4 bases from V and 4 bases from J, with 20 bases between. CDR3 coding DNA: TGTGCCAGCAGTTCTCGACAGAGCGGGCCGCCGTACGAGCAGTACTTC. Translated: CASSSRQSGPPYEQYF.

The chain combines TRBV29-1 with TRBJ2-1; 9 positions agree with TRBD2. V lost 3 bases and J lost 4; bases outside the gene matches: 4. This CDR3 is built from 14 residues. CDR1 and CDR2 (germline): SQVTM, ANQGSEA. The CDR3 coding sequence is TGCAGCGTTGAGGTAGCGGGAGTTTACAATGAGCAGTTCTTC. This gives the protein CSVEVAGVYNEQFF.

Concerning this clone itself: This same CDR3 is encoded by further DNA sequences in the sample. The chain links TRBV28 to TRBJ1-3; 7 bases match TRBD1. J was trimmed by 2 bases and V by 6 bases; bases with no gene match: 1. The CDR3 runs to 13 residues. From germline, CDR1 is MDHEN and CDR2 SYDVKM. CDR3 loop: CASRTGTGNTIYF. In nucleotides, the CDR3 is TGTGCCAGCAGGACAGGGACTGGAAACACCATATATTTT.

This clone was observed a single time. The rearrangement uses TRBV9 and TRBJ1-5; D gene uncertain. The CDR3 sequence is 14 residues long. V dropped 0 bases and J dropped 5 bases, with 9 bases sitting between them. The germline V gene has CDR1 SGDLS and CDR2 YYNGEE. CDR3 amino acids: CASSVGSDHQPQHF. CDR3 sequence (DNA): TGTGCCAGCAGCGTAGGGTCAGATCATCAGCCCCAGCATTTT.

This chain connects TRBV12-5 to TRBJ2-1; a possible D gene is TRBD1 (6 bases). V gave up 1 base and J gave up 3 bases, with 10 bases separating them. CDR1 and CDR2 (germline): LGHNT, FRNRAP. This CDR3 has 15 residues. The CDR3 DNA reads TGTGCTAGTGGTTTGGACGGGACATTCTACAATGAGCAGTTCTTC. Translated: CASGLDGTFYNEQFF.

The chain joins TRBV5-1 to TRBJ2-7, with 10 positions matching TRBD1. V trimming: 1 base; J trimming: 4 bases; junction bases outside the gene matches: 2. This CDR3 spans 14 amino acids. Germline CDR1 and CDR2: SGHRS and YFSETQ. CDR3 DNA sequence: TGCGCCAGCAGCTTGATGGGACAGGGGTACGAGCAGTACTTC. Translating it yields CASSLMGQGYEQYF.

This clone was detected only a few times. The chain is built from TRBV10-3 and TRBJ2-7, with D possibly being TRBD1 (6 bases). V was clipped by 4 bases and J by 4 bases, with 11 bases between them. Germline V gene lookup returns CDR1 ENHRY and CDR2 SYGVKD. The CDR3 is 13 amino acids. CDR3 nucleotide sequence: TGTGCCATCAGTGCAGGACAGACTTACGAGCAGTACTTC. Residues: CAISAGQTYEQYF.

This rearrangement joins TRBV7-9 to TRBJ1-1; 8 bases are shared with TRBD1. J lost 6 bases, V lost 3 bases, and 6 bases had no gene match. The CDR3 has 14 amino acids. CDR1 and CDR2 from the germline V gene are SEHNR and FQNEAQ (reference sequence). The CDR3 is CASSFDRGSAEAFF. The CDR3 nucleotides read TGTGCCAGCAGCTTCGACAGGGGAAGCGCTGAAGCTTTCTTT.

This clone was detected once. The rearrangement links TRBV11-2 to TRBJ1-4, with TRBD1 matching over 7 bases. The CDR3 runs to 15 residues. Germline V lookup: CDR1 SGHAT, CDR2 FQNNGV. V lost 5 bases and J lost 8; bases outside the gene matches: 11. The CDR3 is CASSPRQGIGEKLFF. As DNA, the CDR3 is TGTGCCAGCAGCCCAAGACAGGGAATTGGCGAAAAACTGTTTTTT.

V is TRBV12-5 and J is TRBJ1-1, with D tentatively TRBD1 (6 bases). V was shortened by 6 bases and J by 1 base, with 12 bases between the two germline ends. This CDR3 has 14 residues. Per germline, CDR1 LGHNT and CDR2 FRNRAP. CDR3 in DNA: TGTGCTAGTGGCCCCGGACAGTGGAACACTGAAGCTTTCTTT. Protein product: CASGPGQWNTEAFF.